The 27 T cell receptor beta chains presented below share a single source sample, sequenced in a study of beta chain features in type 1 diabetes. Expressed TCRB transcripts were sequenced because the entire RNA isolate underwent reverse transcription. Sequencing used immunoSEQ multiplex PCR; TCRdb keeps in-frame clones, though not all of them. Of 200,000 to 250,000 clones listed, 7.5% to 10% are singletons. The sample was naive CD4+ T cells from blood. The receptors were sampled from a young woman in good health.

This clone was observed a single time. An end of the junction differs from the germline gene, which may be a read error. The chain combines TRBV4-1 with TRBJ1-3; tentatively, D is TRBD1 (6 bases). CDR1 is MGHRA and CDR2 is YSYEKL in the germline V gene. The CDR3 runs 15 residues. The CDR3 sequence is CASSQEAGAGNTIYF. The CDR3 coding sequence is TGTGCCAGCAGCCAAGAAGCAGGGGCTGGAAACACCATATATTTT.

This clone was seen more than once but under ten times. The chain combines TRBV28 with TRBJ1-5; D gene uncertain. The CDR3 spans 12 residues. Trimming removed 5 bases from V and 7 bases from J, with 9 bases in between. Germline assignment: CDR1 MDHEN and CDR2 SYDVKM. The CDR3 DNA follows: TGTGCCAGCAGTGCTATAAACCAGCCCCAGCATTTT. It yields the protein CASSAINQPQHF.

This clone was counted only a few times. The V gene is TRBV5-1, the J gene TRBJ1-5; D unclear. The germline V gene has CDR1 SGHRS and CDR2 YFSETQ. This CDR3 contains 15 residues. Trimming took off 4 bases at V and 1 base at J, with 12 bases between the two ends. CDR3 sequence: CASSAGGASNQPQHF. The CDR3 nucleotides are TGCGCCAGCAGCGCGGGTGGAGCAAGCAATCAGCCCCAGCATTTT.

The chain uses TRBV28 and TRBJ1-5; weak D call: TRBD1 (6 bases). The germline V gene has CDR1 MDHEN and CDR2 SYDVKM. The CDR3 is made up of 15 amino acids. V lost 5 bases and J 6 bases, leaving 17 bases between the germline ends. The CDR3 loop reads CASSLDTGLGQPQHF. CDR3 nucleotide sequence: TGTGCCAGCAGTCTGGATACAGGGTTAGGTCAGCCCCAGCATTTT.

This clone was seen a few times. The CDR3 protein is CASSQGTRTSGRYNEQFF. The CDR3 region has the DNA TGTGCCAGCAGCCAAGGCACCCGGACTAGCGGGCGCTACAATGAGCAGTTCTTC. V gene TRBV14 combines with J gene TRBJ2-1; 11 bases are a match to TRBD2. Germline V gene sequence: CDR1 SGHDN, CDR2 FVKESK. The J segment lost 3 bases and the V segment lost 1 base, leaving 8 bases of the junction unmatched. This CDR3 region has 18 residues.

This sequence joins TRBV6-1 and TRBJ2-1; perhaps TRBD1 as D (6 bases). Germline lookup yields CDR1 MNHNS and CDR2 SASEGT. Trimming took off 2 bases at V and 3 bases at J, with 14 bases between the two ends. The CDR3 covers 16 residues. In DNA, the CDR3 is TGTGCCAGCAGTGAACAGGGGCCATCGATCTACAATGAGCAGTTCTTC. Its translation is CASSEQGPSIYNEQFF.

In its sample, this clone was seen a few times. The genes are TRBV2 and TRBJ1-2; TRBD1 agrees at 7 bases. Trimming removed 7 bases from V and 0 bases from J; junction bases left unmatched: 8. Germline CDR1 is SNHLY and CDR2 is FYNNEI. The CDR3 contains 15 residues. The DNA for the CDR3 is TGTGCCAGCACTAAGACAGGGATTGCTAACTATGGCTACACCTTC. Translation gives CASTKTGIANYGYTF.

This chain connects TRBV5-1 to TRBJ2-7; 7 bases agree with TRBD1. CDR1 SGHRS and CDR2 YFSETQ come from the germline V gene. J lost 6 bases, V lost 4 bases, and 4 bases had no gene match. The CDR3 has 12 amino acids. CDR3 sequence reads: CASSVTGSEQYF. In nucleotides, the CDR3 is TGCGCCAGCAGCGTGACAGGGTCCGAGCAGTACTTC.

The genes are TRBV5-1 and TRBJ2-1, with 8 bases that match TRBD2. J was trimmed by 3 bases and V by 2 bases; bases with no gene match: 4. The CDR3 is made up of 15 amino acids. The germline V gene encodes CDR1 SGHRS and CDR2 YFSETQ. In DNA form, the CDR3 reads TGCGCCAGCAGCTTAGCACTAGCGGTCTACAATGAGCAGTTCTTC. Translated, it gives CASSLALAVYNEQFF.

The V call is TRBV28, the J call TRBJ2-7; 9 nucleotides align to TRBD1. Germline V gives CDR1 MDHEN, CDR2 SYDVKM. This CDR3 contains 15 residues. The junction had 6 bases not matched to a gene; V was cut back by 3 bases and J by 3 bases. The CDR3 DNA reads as TGTGCCAGCAGTTTCCTGACAGGGGGTGGCTACGAGCAGTACTTC. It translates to CASSFLTGGGYEQYF.

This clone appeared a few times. CDR3 sequence: CASSVGPQGGGTYEQYF. In DNA form, the CDR3 reads TGTGCCAGCAGCGTAGGGCCGCAAGGGGGGGGAACCTACGAGCAGTACTTC. This chain joins TRBV9 and TRBJ2-7; possible D gene TRBD2, 7 bases. The CDR3 covers 17 residues. Germline CDR1 and CDR2: SGDLS and YYNGEE. The ends were cut back, 0 bases at V and 2 bases at J, with 18 bases in the middle.

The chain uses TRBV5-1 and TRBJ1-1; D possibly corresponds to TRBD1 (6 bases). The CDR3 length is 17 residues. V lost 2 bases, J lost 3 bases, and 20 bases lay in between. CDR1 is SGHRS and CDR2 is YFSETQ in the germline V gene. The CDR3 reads CASSLTGGPPGDTEAFF. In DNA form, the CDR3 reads TGCGCCAGCAGCTTAACGGGGGGCCCTCCCGGGGACACTGAAGCTTTCTTT. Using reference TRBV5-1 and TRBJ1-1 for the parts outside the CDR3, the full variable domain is KAGVTQTPRYLIKTRGQQVTLSCSPISGHRSVSWYQQTPGQGLQFLFEYFSETQRNKGNFPGRFSGRQFSNSRSEMNVSTLELGDSALYLCASSLTGGPPGDTEAFFGQGTRLTVV.

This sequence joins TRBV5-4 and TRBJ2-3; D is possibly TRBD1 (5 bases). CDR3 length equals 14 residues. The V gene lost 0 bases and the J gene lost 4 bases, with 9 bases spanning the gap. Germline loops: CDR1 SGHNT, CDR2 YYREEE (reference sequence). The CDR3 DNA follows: TGTGCCAGCAGCTTGGCCCAGGGTTCAGATACGCAGTATTTT. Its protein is CASSLAQGSDTQYF.

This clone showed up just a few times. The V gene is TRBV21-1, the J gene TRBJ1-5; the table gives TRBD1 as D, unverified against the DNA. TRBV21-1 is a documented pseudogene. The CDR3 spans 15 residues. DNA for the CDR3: TGTGCCAGCAGCCCTAAAGGACAGCCCGCGGGGCCCCAGCATTTT. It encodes CASSPKGQPAGPQHF.

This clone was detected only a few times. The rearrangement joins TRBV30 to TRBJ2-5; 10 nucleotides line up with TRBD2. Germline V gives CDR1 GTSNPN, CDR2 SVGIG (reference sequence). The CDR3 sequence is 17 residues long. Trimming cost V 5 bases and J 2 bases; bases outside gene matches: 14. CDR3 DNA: TGTGCCTGGGGGGGCCCCGAGACTAGCGGGCCACAAGAGACCCAGTACTTC. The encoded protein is CAWGGPETSGPQETQYF.

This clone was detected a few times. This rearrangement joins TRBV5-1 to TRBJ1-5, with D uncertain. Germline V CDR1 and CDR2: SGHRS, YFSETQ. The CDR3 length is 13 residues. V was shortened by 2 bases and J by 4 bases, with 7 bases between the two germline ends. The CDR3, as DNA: TGCGCCAGCAGCTTTAGCGAGAATCAGCCCCAGCATTTT. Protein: CASSFSENQPQHF.

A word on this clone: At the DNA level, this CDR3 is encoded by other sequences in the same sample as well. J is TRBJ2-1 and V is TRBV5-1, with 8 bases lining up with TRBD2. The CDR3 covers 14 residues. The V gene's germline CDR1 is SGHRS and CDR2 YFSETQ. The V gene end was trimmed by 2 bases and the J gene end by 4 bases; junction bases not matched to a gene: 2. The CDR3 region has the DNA TGCGCCAGCAGCTTAGCGGGAGTATACAATGAGCAGTTCTTC. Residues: CASSLAGVYNEQFF.

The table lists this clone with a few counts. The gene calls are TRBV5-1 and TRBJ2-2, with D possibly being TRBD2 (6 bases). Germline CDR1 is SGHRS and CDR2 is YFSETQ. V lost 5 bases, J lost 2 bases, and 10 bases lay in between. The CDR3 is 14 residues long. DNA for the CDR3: TGCGCCAGCAGAGCTAGCGAAAACACCGGGGAGCTGTTTTTT. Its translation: CASRASENTGELFF. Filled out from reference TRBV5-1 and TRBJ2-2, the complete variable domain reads KAGVTQTPRYLIKTRGQQVTLSCSPISGHRSVSWYQQTPGQGLQFLFEYFSETQRNKGNFPGRFSGRQFSNSRSEMNVSTLELGDSALYLCASRASENTGELFFGEGSRLTVL.

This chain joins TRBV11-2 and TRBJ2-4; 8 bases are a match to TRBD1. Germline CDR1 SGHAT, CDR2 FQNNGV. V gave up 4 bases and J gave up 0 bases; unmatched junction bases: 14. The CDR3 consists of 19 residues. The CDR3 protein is CASSSPGGEGRLAKNIQYF. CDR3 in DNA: TGTGCCAGCAGCTCTCCAGGGGGCGAGGGCCGTCTAGCCAAAAACATTCAGTACTTC.

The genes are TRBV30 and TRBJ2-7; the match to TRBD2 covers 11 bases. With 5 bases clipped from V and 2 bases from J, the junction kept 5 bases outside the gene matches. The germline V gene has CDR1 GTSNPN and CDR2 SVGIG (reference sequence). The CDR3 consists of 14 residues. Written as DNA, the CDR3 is TGTGCCTGGGGACGACTAGCGGGACCCTACGAGCAGTACTTC. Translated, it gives CAWGRLAGPYEQYF. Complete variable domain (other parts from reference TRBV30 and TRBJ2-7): SQTIHQWPATLVQPVGSPLSLECTVEGTSNPNLYWYRQAAGRGLQLLFYSVGIGQISSEVPQNLSASRPQDRQFILSSKKLLLSDSGFYLCAWGRLAGPYEQYFGPGTRLTVT.

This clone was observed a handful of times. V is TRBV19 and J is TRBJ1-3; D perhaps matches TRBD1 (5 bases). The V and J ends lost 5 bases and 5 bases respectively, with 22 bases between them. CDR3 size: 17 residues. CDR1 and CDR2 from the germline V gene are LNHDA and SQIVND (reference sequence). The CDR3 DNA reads TGTGCCAGTAGTCAGGGCCTTCTTGCGCTCGAAAGAAACACCATATATTTT. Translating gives CASSQGLLALERNTIYF. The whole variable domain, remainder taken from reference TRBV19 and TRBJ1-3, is DGGITQSPKYLFRKEGQNVTLSCEQNLNHDAMYWYRQDPGQGLRLIYYSQIVNDFQKGDIAEGYSVSREKKESFPLTVTSAQKNPTAFYLCASSQGLLALERNTIYFGEGSWLTVV.

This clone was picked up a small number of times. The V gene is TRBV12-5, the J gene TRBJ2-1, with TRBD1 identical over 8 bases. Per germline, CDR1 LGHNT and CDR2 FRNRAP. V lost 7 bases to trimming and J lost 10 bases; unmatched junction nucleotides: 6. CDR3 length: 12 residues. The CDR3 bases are TGTGCTAGTGTCTCACAGGGGGGCGAGCAGTTCTTC. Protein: CASVSQGGEQFF.

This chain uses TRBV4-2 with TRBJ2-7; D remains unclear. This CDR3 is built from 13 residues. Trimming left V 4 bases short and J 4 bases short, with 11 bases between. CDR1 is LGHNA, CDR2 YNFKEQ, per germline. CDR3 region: CASSPRIGYEQYF. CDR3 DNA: TGTGCCAGCAGCCCCAGGATTGGTTACGAGCAGTACTTC.

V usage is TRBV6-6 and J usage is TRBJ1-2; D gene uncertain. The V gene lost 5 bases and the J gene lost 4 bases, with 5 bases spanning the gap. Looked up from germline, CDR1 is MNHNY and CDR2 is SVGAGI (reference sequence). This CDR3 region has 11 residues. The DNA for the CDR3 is TGTGCCAGCAGTCCCAGCTATGGCTACACCTTC. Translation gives CASSPSYGYTF.

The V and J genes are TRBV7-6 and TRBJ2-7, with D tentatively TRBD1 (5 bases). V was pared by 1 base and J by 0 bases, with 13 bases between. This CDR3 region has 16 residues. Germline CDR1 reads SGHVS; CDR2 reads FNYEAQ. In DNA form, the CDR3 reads TGTGCCAGCAGCTTAGGGAGTGGGGCTTACTCCTACGAGCAGTACTTC. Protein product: CASSLGSGAYSYEQYF.

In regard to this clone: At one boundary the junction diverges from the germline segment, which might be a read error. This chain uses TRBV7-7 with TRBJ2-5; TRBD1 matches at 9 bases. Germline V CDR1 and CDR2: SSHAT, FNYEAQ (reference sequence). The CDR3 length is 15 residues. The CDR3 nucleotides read TGTGCTAGCAGCTTAGGACAGGGGATGTACGAGACCCAGTACTTC. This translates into CASSLGQGMYETQYF. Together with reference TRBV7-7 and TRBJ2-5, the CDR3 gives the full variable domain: GAGVSQSPRYKVTKRGQDVTLRCDPISSHATLYWYQQALGQGPEFLTYFNYEAQPDKSGLPSDRFSAERPEGSISTLTIQRTEQRDSAMYRCASSLGQGMYETQYFGPGTRLLVL.

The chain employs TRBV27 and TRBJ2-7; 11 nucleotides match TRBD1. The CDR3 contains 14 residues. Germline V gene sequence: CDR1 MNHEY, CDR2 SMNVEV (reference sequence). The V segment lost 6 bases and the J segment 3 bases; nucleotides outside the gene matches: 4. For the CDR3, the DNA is TGTGCCAGCAGAAAGGGACAGGGGGTCTACGAGCAGTACTTC. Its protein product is CASRKGQGVYEQYF.